Included here is one T cell receptor beta chain sequence, with context. What it binds is unknown. This specimen belongs to a study of Graves' ophthalmopathy and Graves' hyperthyroidism. Study results and limitations: Ophthalmopathy was separated from stable hyperthyroidism by a 13-signature model with over 85% sensitivity and around 81% specificity.

Additional autoimmune diseases, uncontrolled infections, pregnancy or lactation disqualified patients. Orbital computed tomography, thyroid ultrasound, TRAb, serum thyroxine and clinical symptoms formed the basis of diagnosis. The germline V and J ends were trimmed by 2 bases and 4 bases, with 17 bases remaining between them. CDR1 is LNHNV and CDR2 is YYDKDF in the germline V gene (reference sequence). This CDR3 has 16 residues. Using RNA transcripts, the TCR beta CDR3 regions were amplified. HTBI-primed first-round RT-PCR preceded second-round multiplex PCR. MiXCR was run by TCRdb on the multiplex PCR reads, yielding one entry per CDR3 protein. The sample has around 1,000,000 distinct CDR3 sequences; about two fifths are singletons.

The chain is built from TRBV15 and TRBJ1-2, with D tentatively TRBD1 (6 bases). This receptor was identified in an adult man with Graves' hyperthyroidism. Sequencing was performed on peripheral blood or thyroid tissue (not recorded which). The CDR3 spells CATSRQDSNPGYGYTF. CDR3 nucleotides: TGTGCCACCAGCAGACAGGACAGCAATCCTGGCTATGGCTACACCTTC.